This T cell receptor beta chain was retrieved from a study of naive and memory T cell subsets. This clonotype has at least ten counts. The library had UMIs added by 3' ligation of an oligonucleotide to TCR cDNA. Whole-blood samples were about 2.5 ml of peripheral blood from healthy adult volunteers. Amplification of ligated cDNA took four PCR rounds with SP2 and nested alpha and beta constant primers. TCRdb reprocessed the 5' RACE reads via MiXCR and lists one record per CDR3 protein. The sample lists about 56,000 distinct CDR3 sequences; 7.6% were seen once. This CDR3 is built from 17 residues. Per germline, CDR1 SNHLY and CDR2 FYNNEI. The ends were cut back, 6 bases at V and 0 bases at J, with 18 bases in the middle.

The TCR sequence derives from a female donor in good health. This chain connects TRBV2 to TRBJ1-5, with D perhaps matching TRBD1 (6 bases). CDR3 bases: TGTGCCAGCAGCTTCGACATGGGGGGCTATAGCAATCAGCCCCAGCATTTT. Translation: CASSFDMGGYSNQPQHF.